The 19 T cell receptor beta chains below come from one sample, sequenced in a study of blood T cell repertoires in COVID-19. Clones were sequenced by immunoSEQ multiplex PCR, and TCRdb holds only the in-frame ones, with some missing. Of 180,000 or so clones in the sample, over 65% were seen once. Specimen: PBMCs or T cells enriched from blood (not recorded which). These receptors all come from a woman in her fifties or sixties who had recovered from COVID-19.

The rearrangement uses TRBV3-1 (or the pseudogene TRBV3-2) and TRBJ1-2, with unresolved D. The germline V and J ends were trimmed by 5 bases and 5 bases, with 15 bases remaining between them. This CDR3 is built from 14 residues. Germline V gene sequence: CDR1 LGHDT, CDR2 YNNKEL (reference sequence). CDR3 residues: CASSTRETRYGYTF. The CDR3 coding sequence is TGTGCCAGCAGCACCCGGGAGACTCGATATGGCTACACCTTC.

The genes are TRBV15 and TRBJ1-1; TRBD1 might be the D (5 bases). CDR3 length: 17 residues. V was trimmed by 1 base and J by 0 bases, leaving 15 bases between them. Looked up from germline, CDR1 is LNHNV and CDR2 is YYDKDF (reference sequence). The CDR3 nucleotides are TGTGCCACCAGCAGAGTGCGGGGGGTAAAACTGAACACTGAAGCTTTCTTT. Protein product: CATSRVRGVKLNTEAFF.

J is TRBJ1-1 and V is TRBV28, with 10 bases identical to TRBD1. CDR3 size: 19 residues. The germline CDR1 and CDR2 sequences are MDHEN and SYDVKM. Trimming at V came to 8 bases and at J to 7 bases, leaving 25 bases not matched to a gene. DNA of the CDR3: TGTGCCAGCGTCACCCCCCCGGGACAGGGGTGGGGGGGGGTGAGTGAAGCTTTCTTT. Translated, it gives CASVTPPGQGWGGVSEAFF.

The J gene is TRBJ2-7, the V gene TRBV2; TRBD2 matches at 8 bases. Germline CDR1 reads SNHLY; CDR2 reads FYNNEI. The CDR3 length is 15 residues. With 6 bases clipped from V and 6 bases from J, the junction kept 13 bases outside the gene matches. CDR3 sequence (DNA): TGTGCCAGCAGGTACATTAATAGCGGGGCGACCGAGCAGTACGTC. Translation gives CASRYINSGATEQYV.

The V call is TRBV18, the J call TRBJ2-5; a possible D gene is TRBD1 (6 bases). Germline V gene sequence: CDR1 KGHSH, CDR2 LQKENI. The CDR3 runs to 13 residues. The ends were cut back, 1 base at V and 5 bases at J, with 8 bases in the middle. The CDR3 sequence: CASSPQGDETQYF. In DNA, the CDR3 is TGTGCCAGCTCACCACAGGGGGATGAGACCCAGTACTTC.

This clone was picked up one time. The chain employs TRBV29-1 and TRBJ2-3; 9 positions agree with TRBD2. The trim removed 6 bases at V and 9 bases at J, leaving 7 bases unmatched. The CDR3 is 12 residues long. CDR1 SQVTM and CDR2 ANQGSEA come from the germline V gene. The CDR3 sequence is CSVAGGQGTQYF. The DNA of the CDR3 is TGCAGCGTCGCGGGAGGGCAGGGAACGCAGTATTTT.

The chain couples TRBV4-2 to TRBJ2-1, with D maybe TRBD1 (6 bases). The CDR3 extends over 15 amino acids. Germline V lookup: CDR1 LGHNA, CDR2 YNFKEQ. Trimming stripped 1 base from V and 8 bases from J, with 15 bases between. DNA of the CDR3: TGTGCCAGCAGCCAAGTGGGGGCAAGTGCGGATGAGCAGTTCTTC. Residues: CASSQVGASADEQFF.

The table lists this clone with a few counts. The genes are TRBV30 and TRBJ2-5; D is possibly TRBD1 (6 bases). Trimming left V 0 bases short and J 5 bases short, with 25 bases between. The length of the CDR3 is 18 residues. CDR1 and CDR2 from the germline V gene are GTSNPN and SVGIG (reference sequence). CDR3 bases: TGTGCCTGGAGTGTACTAGGGGGAGACAGGTTTTTTAGGGAGACCCAGTACTTC. Protein sequence: CAWSVLGGDRFFRETQYF.

This chain connects TRBV27 to TRBJ1-5; no clear D. Looked up from germline, CDR1 is MNHEY and CDR2 is SMNVEV (reference sequence). The CDR3 sequence is 13 residues long. V shed 3 bases and J shed 1 base, with 4 bases lying between them. The CDR3 here is CASSFKSNQPQHF. CDR3 in DNA: TGTGCCAGCAGTTTTAAAAGCAATCAGCCCCAGCATTTT.

The V and J genes are TRBV28 and TRBJ2-3, with 7 bases lining up with TRBD2. Germline CDR1 and CDR2: MDHEN and SYDVKM. Losses at the gene ends were 5 bases for V and 2 bases for J; bases not matched to a gene: 7. The CDR3 runs to 15 residues. CDR3 nucleotide sequence: TGTGCCAGCAGTCGAGAGCGGGGCCCCACAGATACGCAGTATTTT. It yields the protein CASSRERGPTDTQYF. Variable domain in full (rest from reference TRBV28 and TRBJ2-3): DVKVTQSSRYLVKRTGEKVFLECVQDMDHENMFWYRQDPGLGLRLIYFSYDVKMKEKGDIPEGYSVSREKKERFSLILESASTNQTSMYLCASSRERGPTDTQYFGPGTRLTVL.

The V gene is TRBV7-8, the J gene TRBJ2-3, with D possibly matching TRBD2 (6 bases). V gave up 4 bases and J gave up 1 base, with 9 bases separating them. CDR1 SGHVS and CDR2 FQNEAQ come from the germline V gene. The CDR3 totals 14 residues. This CDR3 reads CASSSSSGTDTQYF. The CDR3 bases are TGTGCCAGCAGCTCTTCTAGCGGCACAGATACGCAGTATTTT.

V and J are TRBV7-2 and TRBJ2-5, with D maybe TRBD2 (6 bases). With 1 base removed from V and 5 bases from J, the gap between germline ends came to 11 bases. Germline V gene sequence: CDR1 SGHTA, CDR2 FQGNSA. The CDR3 loop spans 14 amino acids. CDR3 DNA: TGTGCCAGCAGCTTAGGGTTTGGGGGGGAGACCCAGTACTTC. As protein: CASSLGFGGETQYF.

This clone was counted only a few times. The rearrangement links TRBV7-8 to TRBJ2-1, with TRBD2 matching 12 bases. V shed 1 base and J 4 bases; nucleotides not matched to a gene: 5. The CDR3 is 17 residues long. In germline, CDR1 is SGHVS, CDR2 FQNEAQ. CDR3 coding DNA: TGTGCCAGCAGCTTAGATCGGCTAGCGGGAGGGTACAATGAGCAGTTCTTC. Its translation: CASSLDRLAGGYNEQFF.

The chain employs TRBV18 and TRBJ2-1; D may be TRBD2 (6 bases). Trimming removed 2 bases from V and 0 bases from J, with 14 bases in between. Germline V gives CDR1 KGHSH, CDR2 LQKENI. The CDR3 has 17 residues. The CDR3 here is CASSPGSGYSSYNEQFF. The CDR3 bases are TGTGCCAGCTCACCAGGGAGCGGGTATAGCTCCTACAATGAGCAGTTCTTC.

V usage is TRBV28 and J usage is TRBJ2-7, with 9 bases that match TRBD2. This CDR3 spans 14 amino acids. Trimming removed 6 bases from V and 5 bases from J; junction bases left unmatched: 8. Germline lookup yields CDR1 MDHEN and CDR2 SYDVKM. CDR3 bases: TGTGCCAGCAGACCTAGCGGGATTCGCCACGAGCAGTACGTC. This gives the protein CASRPSGIRHEQYV.

This clone was observed once. The chain recombines TRBV5-1 with TRBJ2-3; 7 nucleotides line up with TRBD1. The CDR3 is made up of 15 amino acids. The ends lost 0 bases at V and 2 bases at J; junction bases unmatched: 3. Germline assignment: CDR1 SGHRS and CDR2 YFSETQ. The CDR3 DNA reads as TGCGCCAGCAGCTTGGGGGACAGTCACACAGATACGCAGTATTTT. This codes for CASSLGDSHTDTQYF.

The V and J genes are TRBV9 and TRBJ1-2; D might be TRBD1 (5 bases). V lost 0 bases, J lost 9 bases, and 15 bases lay in between. Germline CDR1 SGDLS, CDR2 YYNGEE. The CDR3 is 14 residues long. CDR3 in DNA: TGTGCCAGCAGCGTAGGCACAGGTCCGACGAGCTACACCTTC. It translates to CASSVGTGPTSYTF.

As for this clone: One end of the junction does not line up with germline, which may come from a read error. The chain recombines TRBV7-7 with TRBJ2-5, with TRBD2 as a possible D gene (5 bases). Germline assignment: CDR1 SSHAT and CDR2 FNYEAQ (reference sequence). The length of the CDR3 is 14 residues. The CDR3 protein is CASSLAGEMETQYF. The DNA for the CDR3 is TGTGCTAGCAGCTTGGCCGGGGAGATGGAGACCCAGTACTTC.

The chain carries TRBV7-8 and TRBJ1-5; D unresolved. Trimming took 7 bases from V and 0 from J, leaving 13 bases between them. The germline V gene has CDR1 SGHVS and CDR2 FQNEAQ. The CDR3 runs to 15 residues. The CDR3 loop reads CASKSVGGSNQPQHF. For the CDR3, the DNA is TGTGCCAGCAAGTCGGTGGGAGGTAGCAATCAGCCCCAGCATTTT.